In its sample, the clone carrying this T cell receptor beta chain is medium-sized. Antigen: not known. Other nucleotide sequences in the sample specify the same CDR3. Generated by immunoSEQ multiplex PCR, the TCRdb table keeps only in-frame clones and is missing some. The sample contains tens of thousands of clones, 88% of which appear only once. This specimen belongs to a study of T cells in localized non-small cell lung cancer. Regarding the study as a whole: Longer overall survival was linked to higher blood T cell density. Analysis by sequencing included only one tumor region, so heterogeneity remains possible.

The CDR3 totals 15 residues. The germline V gene has CDR1 SGHVS and CDR2 FQNEAQ. V was clipped by 1 base and J by 7 bases, with 13 bases between them. The chain is built from TRBV7-8 and TRBJ1-4; a weak D match, TRBD1 (5 bases). The TCR comes from an older female donor with stage I squamous cell lung carcinoma. The sample was peripheral blood, taken before any cancer treatment. The CDR3 sequence is CASSLGAGNVEKLFF. The CDR3 region has the DNA TGTGCCAGCAGCTTAGGGGCAGGGAACGTTGAAAAACTGTTTTTT. Variable domain in full (rest from reference TRBV7-8 and TRBJ1-4): GAGVSQSPRYKVAKRGQDVALRCDPISGHVSLFWYQQALGQGPEFLTYFQNEAQLDKSGLPSDRFFAERPEGSVSTLKIQRTQQEDSAVYLCASSLGAGNVEKLFFGSGTQLSVL.